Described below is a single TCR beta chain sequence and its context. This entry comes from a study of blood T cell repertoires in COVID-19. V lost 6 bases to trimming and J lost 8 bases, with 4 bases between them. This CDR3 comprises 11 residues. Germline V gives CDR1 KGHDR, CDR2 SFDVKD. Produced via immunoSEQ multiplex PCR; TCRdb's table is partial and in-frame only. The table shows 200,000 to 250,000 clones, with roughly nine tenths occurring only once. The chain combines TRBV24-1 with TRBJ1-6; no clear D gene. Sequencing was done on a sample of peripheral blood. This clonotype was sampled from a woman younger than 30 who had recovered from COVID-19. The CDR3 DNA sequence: TGTGCCACCAGTCCTCATTCACCCCTCCACTTT. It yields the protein CATSPHSPLHF.